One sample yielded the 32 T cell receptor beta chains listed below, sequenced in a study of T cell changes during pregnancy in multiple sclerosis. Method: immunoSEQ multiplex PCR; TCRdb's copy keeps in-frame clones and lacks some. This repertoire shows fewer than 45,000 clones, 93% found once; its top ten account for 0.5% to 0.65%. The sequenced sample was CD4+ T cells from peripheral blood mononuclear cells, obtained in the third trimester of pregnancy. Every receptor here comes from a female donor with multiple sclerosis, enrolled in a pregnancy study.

The CDR3 spells CASIETGTGLERQFF. DNA for the CDR3: TGTGCCAGTATCGAAACCGGGACAGGGCTAGAGAGGCAGTTCTTC. This chain uses TRBV19 with TRBJ2-1, with 9 bases identical to TRBD1. V lost 7 bases to trimming and J lost 12 bases; unmatched junction nucleotides: 16. Germline CDR1 is LNHDA and CDR2 is SQIVND (reference sequence). This CDR3 is 15 amino acids long.

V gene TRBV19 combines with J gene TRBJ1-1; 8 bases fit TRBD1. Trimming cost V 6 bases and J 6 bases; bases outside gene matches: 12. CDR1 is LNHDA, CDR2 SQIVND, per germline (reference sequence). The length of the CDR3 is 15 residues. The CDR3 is CASRDTGGVRSEAFF. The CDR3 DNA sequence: TGTGCCAGTAGGGATACAGGGGGAGTTCGGTCTGAAGCTTTCTTT.

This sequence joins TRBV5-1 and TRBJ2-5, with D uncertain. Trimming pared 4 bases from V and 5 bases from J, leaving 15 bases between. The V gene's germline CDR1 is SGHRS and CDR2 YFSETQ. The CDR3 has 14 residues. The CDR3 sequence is CASSLMVGAETQYF. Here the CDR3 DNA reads TGCGCCAGCAGCCTGATGGTGGGCGCGGAGACCCAGTACTTC.

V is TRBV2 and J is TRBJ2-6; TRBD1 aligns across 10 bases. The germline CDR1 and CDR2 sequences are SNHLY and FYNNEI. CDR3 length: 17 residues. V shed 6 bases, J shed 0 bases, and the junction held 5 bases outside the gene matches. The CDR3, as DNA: TGTGCCAGCAGCCACAGGGACAGGGGCTCTGGGGCCAACGTCCTGACTTTC. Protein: CASSHRDRGSGANVLTF.

The CDR3 sequence is CASSQTGQGGNTIYF. CDR3 DNA: TGTGCCAGCAGCCAAACGGGACAGGGAGGAAACACCATATATTTT. The chain combines TRBV7-8 with TRBJ1-3; TRBD1 aligns across 9 bases. The CDR3 consists of 15 residues. J was trimmed by 4 bases and V by 5 bases; bases with no gene match: 6. CDR1 is SGHVS, CDR2 FQNEAQ, per germline.

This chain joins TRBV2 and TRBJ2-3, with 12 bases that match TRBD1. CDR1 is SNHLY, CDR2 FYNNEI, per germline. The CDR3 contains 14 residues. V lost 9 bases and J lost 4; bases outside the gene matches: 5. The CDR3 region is CASTGTGGADTQYF. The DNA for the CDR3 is TGTGCCAGTACCGGGACAGGGGGCGCAGATACGCAGTATTTT. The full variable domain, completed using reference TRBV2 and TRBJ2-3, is EPEVTQTPSHQVTQMGQEVILRCVPISNHLYFYWYRQILGQKVEFLVSFYNNEISEKSEIFDDQFSVERPDGSNFTLKIRSTKLEDSAMYFCASTGTGGADTQYFGPGTRLTVL.

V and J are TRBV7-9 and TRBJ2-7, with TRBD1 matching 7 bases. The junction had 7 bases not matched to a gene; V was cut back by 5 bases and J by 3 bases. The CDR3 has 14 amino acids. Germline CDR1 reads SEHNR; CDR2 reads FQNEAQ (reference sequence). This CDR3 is CASSIRDSVYEQYF. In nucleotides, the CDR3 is TGTGCCAGCAGCATCCGGGACAGTGTCTACGAGCAGTACTTC.

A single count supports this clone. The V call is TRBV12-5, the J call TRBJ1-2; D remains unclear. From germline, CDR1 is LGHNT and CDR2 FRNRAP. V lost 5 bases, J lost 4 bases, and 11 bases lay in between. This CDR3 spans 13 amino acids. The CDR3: CASGHQTVYGYTF. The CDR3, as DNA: TGTGCTAGTGGTCACCAAACTGTCTATGGCTACACCTTC.

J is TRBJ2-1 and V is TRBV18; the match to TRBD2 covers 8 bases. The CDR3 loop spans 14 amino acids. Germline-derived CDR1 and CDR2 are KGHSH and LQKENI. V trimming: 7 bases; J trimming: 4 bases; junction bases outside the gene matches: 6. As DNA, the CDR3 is TGTGCCAGCTACGGGGGGGAAGGATACAATGAGCAGTTCTTC. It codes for CASYGGEGYNEQFF.

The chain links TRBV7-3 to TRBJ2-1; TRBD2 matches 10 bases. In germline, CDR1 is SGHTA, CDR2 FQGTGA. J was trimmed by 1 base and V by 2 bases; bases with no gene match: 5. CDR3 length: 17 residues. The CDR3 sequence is CASSLPASGSSYNEQFF. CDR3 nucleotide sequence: TGTGCCAGCAGCTTACCGGCTAGCGGGAGTTCCTACAATGAGCAGTTCTTC.

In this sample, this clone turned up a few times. The CDR3 DNA reads TGTGCCAGCAGTTACCAACCGACAGGGATGCACGGCTACACCTTC. Translation: CASSYQPTGMHGYTF. The chain combines TRBV6-5 with TRBJ1-2; 7 bases are shared with TRBD1. V dropped 2 bases and J dropped 8; count of bases not matched to a gene: 11. The length of the CDR3 is 15 residues. Germline V gene sequence: CDR1 MNHEY, CDR2 SVGAGI.

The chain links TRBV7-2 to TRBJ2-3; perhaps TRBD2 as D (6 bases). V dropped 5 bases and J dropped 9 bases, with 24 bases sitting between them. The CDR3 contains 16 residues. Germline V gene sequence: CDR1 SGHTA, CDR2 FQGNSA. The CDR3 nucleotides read TGTGCCAGCAGCGCCGCTGGGGGACTCCCCCCTTTGACGCAGTATTTT. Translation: CASSAAGGLPPLTQYF.

For the CDR3, the DNA is TGTGCCAGCAGCCGGGGCTACGAGCAGTACTTC. Encoded protein: CASSRGYEQYF. This rearrangement joins TRBV27 to TRBJ2-7, with D perhaps matching TRBD2 (5 bases). The CDR3 runs 11 residues. Per germline, CDR1 MNHEY and CDR2 SMNVEV (reference sequence). Between the trimmed V and J ends, which lost 6 bases and 3 bases, there was a span of 6 bases.

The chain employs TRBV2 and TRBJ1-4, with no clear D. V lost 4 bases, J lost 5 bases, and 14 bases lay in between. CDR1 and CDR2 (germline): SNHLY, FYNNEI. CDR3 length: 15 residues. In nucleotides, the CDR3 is TGTGCCAGCAGTGTGGCCGGGATTGGGAATGAAAAACTGTTTTTT. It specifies CASSVAGIGNEKLFF.

The CDR3 reads CSVDGANTGELFF. Here the CDR3 DNA reads TGCAGCGTTGACGGAGCGAACACCGGGGAGCTGTTTTTT. The chain combines TRBV29-1 with TRBJ2-2, with D unclear. The CDR3 runs 13 residues. Germline CDR1 reads SQVTM; CDR2 reads ANQGSEA. V shed 3 bases and J shed 0 bases, with 5 bases lying between them.

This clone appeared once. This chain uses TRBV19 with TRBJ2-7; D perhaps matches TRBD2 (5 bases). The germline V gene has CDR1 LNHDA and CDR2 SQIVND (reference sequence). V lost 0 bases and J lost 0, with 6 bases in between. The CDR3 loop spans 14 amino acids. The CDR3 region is CASSIEGGSYEQYF. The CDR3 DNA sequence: TGTGCCAGTAGTATAGAAGGAGGCTCCTACGAGCAGTACTTC.

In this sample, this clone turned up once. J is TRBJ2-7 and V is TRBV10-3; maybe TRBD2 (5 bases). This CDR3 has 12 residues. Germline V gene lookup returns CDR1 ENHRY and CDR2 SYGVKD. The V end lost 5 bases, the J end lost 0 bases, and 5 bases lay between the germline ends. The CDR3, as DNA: TGTGCCATCAGTAGCGGCTCCTACGAGCAGTACTTC. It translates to CAISSGSYEQYF.

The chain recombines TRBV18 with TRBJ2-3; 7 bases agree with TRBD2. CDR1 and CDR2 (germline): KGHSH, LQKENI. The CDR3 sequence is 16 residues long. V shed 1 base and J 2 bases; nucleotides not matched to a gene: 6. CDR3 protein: CASSPRTGGNTDTQYF. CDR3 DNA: TGTGCCAGCTCACCACGGACGGGGGGTAACACAGATACGCAGTATTTT.

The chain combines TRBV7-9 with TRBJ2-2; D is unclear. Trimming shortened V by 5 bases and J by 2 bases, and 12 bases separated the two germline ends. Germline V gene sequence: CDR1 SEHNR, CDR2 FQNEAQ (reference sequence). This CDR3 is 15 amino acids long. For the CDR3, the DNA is TGTGCCAGCAGCGCAGACTCCATAAACACCGGGGAGCTGTTTTTT. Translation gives CASSADSINTGELFF.

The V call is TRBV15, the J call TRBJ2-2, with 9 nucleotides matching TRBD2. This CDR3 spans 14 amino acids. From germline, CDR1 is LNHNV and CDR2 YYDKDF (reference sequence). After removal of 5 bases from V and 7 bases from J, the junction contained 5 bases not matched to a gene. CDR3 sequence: CATSPSGMSGELFF. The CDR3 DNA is TGTGCCACCAGCCCTAGCGGGATGAGCGGGGAGCTGTTTTTT.

This chain's CDR3 is CACPRGGDREAFF. The CDR3 DNA sequence: TGTGCCTGCCCAAGGGGAGGGGATCGTGAAGCTTTCTTT. This rearrangement joins TRBV30 to TRBJ1-1; D is perhaps TRBD1 (5 bases). The CDR3 loop spans 13 amino acids. Between the trimmed V and J ends, which lost 6 bases and 7 bases, there was a span of 18 bases. The germline V gene has CDR1 GTSNPN and CDR2 SVGIG (reference sequence).

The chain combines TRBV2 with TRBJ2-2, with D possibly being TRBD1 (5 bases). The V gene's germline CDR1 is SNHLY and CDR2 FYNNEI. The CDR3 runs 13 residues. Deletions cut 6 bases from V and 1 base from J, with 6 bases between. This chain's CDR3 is CASSGQNTGELFF. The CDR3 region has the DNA TGTGCCAGCAGCGGACAGAACACCGGGGAGCTGTTTTTT.

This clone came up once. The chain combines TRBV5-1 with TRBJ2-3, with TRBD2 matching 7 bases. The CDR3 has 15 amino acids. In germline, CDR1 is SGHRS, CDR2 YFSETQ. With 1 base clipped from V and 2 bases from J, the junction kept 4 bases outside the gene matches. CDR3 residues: CASSLRGVPTDTQYF. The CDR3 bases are TGCGCCAGCAGCTTGCGGGGGGTCCCCACAGATACGCAGTATTTT.

The CDR3 reads CASSAPTGTRNSPLHF. CDR3 coding DNA: TGTGCCAGCAGCGCCCCCACCGGGACTAGGAATTCACCCCTCCACTTT. V gene TRBV7-2 combines with J gene TRBJ1-6; a possible D gene is TRBD1 (5 bases). The CDR3 is made up of 16 amino acids. With 5 bases removed from V and 7 bases from J, the gap between germline ends came to 18 bases. CDR1 and CDR2 from the germline V gene are SGHTA and FQGNSA.

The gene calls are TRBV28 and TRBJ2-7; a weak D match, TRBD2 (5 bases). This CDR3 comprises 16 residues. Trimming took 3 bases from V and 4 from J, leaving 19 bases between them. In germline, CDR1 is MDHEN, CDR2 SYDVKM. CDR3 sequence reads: CASSFPDSRDRYEQYF. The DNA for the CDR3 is TGTGCCAGCAGTTTTCCAGATTCCCGGGATAGATACGAGCAGTACTTC.

The CDR3 DNA reads as TGCGCTCCAGCAGGTGGCGGAACTAGGGGCACAGATACGCAGTATTTT. Translating gives CAPAGGGTRGTDTQYF. The V and J genes are TRBV10-1 and TRBJ2-3, with a weak D call TRBD2 (5 bases). The length of the CDR3 is 16 residues. Germline CDR1 is WNHNN and CDR2 is SYGVQD (reference sequence).

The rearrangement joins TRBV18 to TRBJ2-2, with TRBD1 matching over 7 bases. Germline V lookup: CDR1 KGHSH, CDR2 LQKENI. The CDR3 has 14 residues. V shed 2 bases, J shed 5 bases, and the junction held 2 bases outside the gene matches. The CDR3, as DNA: TGTGCCAGCTCACCAAACAGGGGAACCGGGGAGCTGTTTTTT. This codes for CASSPNRGTGELFF.

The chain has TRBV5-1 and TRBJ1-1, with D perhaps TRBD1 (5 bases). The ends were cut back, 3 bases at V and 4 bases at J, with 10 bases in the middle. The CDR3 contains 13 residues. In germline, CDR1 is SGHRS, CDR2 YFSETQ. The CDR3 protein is CASSSGGTTEAFF. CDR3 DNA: TGCGCCAGCAGCTCCGGAGGGACCACTGAAGCTTTCTTT.

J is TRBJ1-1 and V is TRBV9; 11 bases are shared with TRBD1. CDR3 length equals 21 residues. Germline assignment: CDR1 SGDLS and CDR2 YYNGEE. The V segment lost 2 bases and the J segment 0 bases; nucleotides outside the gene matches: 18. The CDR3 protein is CASSVSMGGVGTGGMNTEAFF. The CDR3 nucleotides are TGTGCCAGCAGCGTGTCGATGGGAGGGGTTGGGACAGGGGGAATGAACACTGAAGCTTTCTTT.

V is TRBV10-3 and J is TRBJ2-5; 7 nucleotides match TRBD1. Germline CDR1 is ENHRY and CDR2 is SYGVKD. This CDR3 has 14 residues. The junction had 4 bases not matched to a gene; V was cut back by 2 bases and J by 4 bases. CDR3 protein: CAISELRGLETQYF. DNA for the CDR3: TGTGCCATCAGTGAGCTTAGGGGGCTAGAGACCCAGTACTTC.

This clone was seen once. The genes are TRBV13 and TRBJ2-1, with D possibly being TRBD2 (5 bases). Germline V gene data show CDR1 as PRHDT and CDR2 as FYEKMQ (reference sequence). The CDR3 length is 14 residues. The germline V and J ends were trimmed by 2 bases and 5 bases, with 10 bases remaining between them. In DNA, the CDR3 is TGTGCCAGCAGCTTACGAGGGTCCCACAATGAGCAGTTCTTC. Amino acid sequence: CASSLRGSHNEQFF. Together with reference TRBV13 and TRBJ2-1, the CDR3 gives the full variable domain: AAGVIQSPRHLIKEKRETATLKCYPIPRHDTVYWYQQGPGQDPQFLISFYEKMQSDKGSIPDRFSAQQFSDYHSELNMSSLELGDSALYFCASSLRGSHNEQFFGPGTRLTVL.

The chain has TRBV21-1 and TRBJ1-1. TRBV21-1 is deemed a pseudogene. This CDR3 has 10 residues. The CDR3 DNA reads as TGTGCCAGCAGCTCGGCTGAAGCTTTCTTT. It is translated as CASSSAEAFF.